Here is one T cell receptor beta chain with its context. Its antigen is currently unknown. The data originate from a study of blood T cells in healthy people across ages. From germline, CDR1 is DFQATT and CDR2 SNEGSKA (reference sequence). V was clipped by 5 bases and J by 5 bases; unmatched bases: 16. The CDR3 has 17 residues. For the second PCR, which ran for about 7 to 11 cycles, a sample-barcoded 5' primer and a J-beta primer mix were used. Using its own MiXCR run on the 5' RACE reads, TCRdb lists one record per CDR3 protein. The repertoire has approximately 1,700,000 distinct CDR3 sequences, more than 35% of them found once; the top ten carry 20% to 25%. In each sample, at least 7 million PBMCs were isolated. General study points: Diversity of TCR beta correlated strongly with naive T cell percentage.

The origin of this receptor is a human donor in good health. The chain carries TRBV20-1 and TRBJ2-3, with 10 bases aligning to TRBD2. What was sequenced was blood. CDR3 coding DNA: TGCAGTGCTCTTATTACTAGCGGGGCTCGACGGGGAGATACGCAGTATTTT. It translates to CSALITSGARRGDTQYF.